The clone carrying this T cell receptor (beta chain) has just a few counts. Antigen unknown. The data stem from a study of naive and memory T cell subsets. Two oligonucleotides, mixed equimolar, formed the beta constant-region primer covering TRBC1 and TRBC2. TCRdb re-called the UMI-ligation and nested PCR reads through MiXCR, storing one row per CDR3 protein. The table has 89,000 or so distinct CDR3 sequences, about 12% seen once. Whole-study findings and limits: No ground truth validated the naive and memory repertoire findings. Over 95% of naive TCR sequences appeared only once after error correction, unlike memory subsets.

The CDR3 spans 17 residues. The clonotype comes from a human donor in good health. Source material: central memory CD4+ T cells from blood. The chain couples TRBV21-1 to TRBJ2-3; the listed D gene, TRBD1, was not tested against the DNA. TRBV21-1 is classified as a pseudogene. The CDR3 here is CASSYTWDRERTDTQYF. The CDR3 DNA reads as TGTGCCAGCAGCTATACATGGGACAGGGAAAGAACAGATACGCAGTATTTT.